This TCR beta chain comes out of a study of response to subunit inactivated influenza vaccine. Trimming removed 8 bases from V and 8 bases from J; junction bases left unmatched: 4. The CDR3 has 13 residues. Germline V CDR1 and CDR2: MDHEN, SYDVKM. There are many counts of this clonotype. Via MiXCR, TCRdb re-called the RT-PCR reads, giving one row per CDR3 protein. The sample lists around 520,000 distinct CDR3 sequences, 12% occurring once. The chain recombines TRBV28 with TRBJ2-2, with 11 bases matching TRBD1. The sequence was obtained from a man in his forties or fifties who received an inactivated influenza vaccine. The sequenced sample was PBMCs from blood, obtained on the day of vaccination. CDR3 loop: CASGQGARGELFF. The CDR3 DNA is TGTGCCAGCGGACAGGGGGCGCGAGGGGAGCTGTTTTTT.